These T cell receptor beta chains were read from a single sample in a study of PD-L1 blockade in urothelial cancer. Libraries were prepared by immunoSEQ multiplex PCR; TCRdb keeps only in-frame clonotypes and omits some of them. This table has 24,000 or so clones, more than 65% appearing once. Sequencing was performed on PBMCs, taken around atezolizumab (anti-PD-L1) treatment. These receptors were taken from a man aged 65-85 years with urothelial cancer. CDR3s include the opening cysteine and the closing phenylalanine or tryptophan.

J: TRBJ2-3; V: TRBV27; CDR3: CASSPGQITDTQYF
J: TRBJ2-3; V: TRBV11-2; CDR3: CASSLLSVSDTQYF
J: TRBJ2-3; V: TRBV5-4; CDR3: CASSLPGRGGNTQYF
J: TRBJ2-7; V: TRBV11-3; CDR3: CASSESTSGGLTYEQYF
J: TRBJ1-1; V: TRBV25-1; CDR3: CASRSTGNTEAFF
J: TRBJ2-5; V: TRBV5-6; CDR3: CASSIKRETQYF
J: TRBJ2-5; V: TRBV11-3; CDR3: CASRGNGFRETQYF
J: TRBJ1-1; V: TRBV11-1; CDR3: CASGQGQGARTEAFF
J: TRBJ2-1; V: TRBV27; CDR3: CASSRRGGNEQFF
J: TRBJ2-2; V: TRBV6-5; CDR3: CASTPSGSGELFF
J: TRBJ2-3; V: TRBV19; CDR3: CASSMRAGETDTQYF
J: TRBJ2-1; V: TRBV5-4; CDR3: CASSLELAGGYNEQFF
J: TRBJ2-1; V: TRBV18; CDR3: CASSPPGKGRPNEQFF
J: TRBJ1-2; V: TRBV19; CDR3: CASSIAYGYGYTF
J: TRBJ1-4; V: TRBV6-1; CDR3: CASSEVLYRDGEKLFF
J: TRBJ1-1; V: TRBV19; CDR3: CASSMGARTGRTEAFF
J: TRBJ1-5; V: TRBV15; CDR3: CATSRDLGQPQHF
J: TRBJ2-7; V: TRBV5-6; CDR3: CASSLYYYEQYF
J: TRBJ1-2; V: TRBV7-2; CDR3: CASSLRGQGENGYTF
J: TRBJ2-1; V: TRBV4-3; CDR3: CASSQERDSGVLF
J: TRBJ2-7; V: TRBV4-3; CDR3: CASSQDGGFGSEQYF
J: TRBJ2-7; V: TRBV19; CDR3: CASIQTPLGGRSYEQYF
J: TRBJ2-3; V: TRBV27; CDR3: CASSSLAGNTDTQYF
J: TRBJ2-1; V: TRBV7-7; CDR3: CASSPSSRVNEQFF
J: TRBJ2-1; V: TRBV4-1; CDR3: CASSPQLGAGRAYNEQFF
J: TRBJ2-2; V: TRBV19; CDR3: CASRLAGELFF
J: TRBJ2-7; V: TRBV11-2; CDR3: CASSLDGSNYEQYF
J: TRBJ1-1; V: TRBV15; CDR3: CATLGGNTEAFF
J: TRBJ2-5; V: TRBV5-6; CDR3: CASSWDRDETQYF
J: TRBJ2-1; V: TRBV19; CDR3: CASGLSGRVYNEQFF
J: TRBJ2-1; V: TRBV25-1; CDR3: CASWRGNEQFF
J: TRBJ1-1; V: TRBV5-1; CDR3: CASSASVGQGSAEAFF
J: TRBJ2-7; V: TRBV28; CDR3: CASRLGHSYEQYF
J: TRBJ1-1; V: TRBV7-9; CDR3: CASSPQGQTKPGTEAFF
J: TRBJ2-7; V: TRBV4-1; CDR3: CASSQVDMGLATREQYF
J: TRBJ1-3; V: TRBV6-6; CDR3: CASSYWTGGSGNTIYF
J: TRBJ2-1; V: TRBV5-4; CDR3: CASSYDFSEQFF
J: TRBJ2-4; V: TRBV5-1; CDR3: CASSLLQGGKNIQYF
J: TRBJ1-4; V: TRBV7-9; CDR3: CASSLDQADEKLFF
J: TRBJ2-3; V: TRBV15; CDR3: CATSGSDRAIRTDTQYF
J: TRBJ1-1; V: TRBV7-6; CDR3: CASSSGENTEAFF
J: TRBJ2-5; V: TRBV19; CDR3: CASSGAGRKETQYF